Shown below are 14 T cell receptor beta chains from a single sample sequenced in a study of early T cells in non-severe SARS-CoV-2 infection. One entry per CDR3 protein results from TCRdb running MiXCR on the 5' RACE reads. Here the sample spans approximately 39,000 distinct CDR3 sequences, under 5% being singletons. Source material: whole blood. These receptor sequences come from an adult who was a healthcare worker with PCR-confirmed SARS-CoV-2 infection or an uninfected control (not recorded which).

This clonotype was counted at least ten times. The chain links TRBV5-1 to TRBJ2-1; 8 bases align to TRBD2. V trimming: 4 bases; J trimming: 5 bases; junction bases outside the gene matches: 11. CDR1 SGHRS and CDR2 YFSETQ come from the germline V gene. There are 16 residues in the CDR3. CDR3 residues: CASSPLSGGLNNEQFF. In nucleotides, the CDR3 is TGCGCCAGCAGCCCCCTCAGCGGGGGTCTAAACAATGAGCAGTTCTTC.

This clonotype was observed at least ten times. A junction boundary mismatches the germline segment, possibly from a read error. This chain links TRBV24-1 with TRBJ2-1; the D gene is possibly TRBD2 (7 bases). Germline V CDR1 and CDR2: KGHDR, SFDVKD. The CDR3 runs 12 residues. Here the CDR3 reads CATSDLRGGMVF. The CDR3 DNA is TGTGCCACCAGTGATTTGCGCGGGGGCATGGTCTTC.

The rearrangement uses TRBV5-6 and TRBJ2-5; a weak D match, TRBD2 (6 bases). CDR1 and CDR2 (germline): SGHDT, YYEEEE. The CDR3 is 18 amino acids. V lost 1 base and J lost 6, with 25 bases in between. The CDR3 DNA reads as TGTGCCAGCAGCTTGTTGTTGTGGGGGGAACCCCACCTACAGACCCAGTACTTC. It codes for CASSLLLWGEPHLQTQYF. The full variable domain, rest sourced from reference TRBV5-6 and TRBJ2-5, is DAGVTQSPTHLIKTRGQQVTLRCSPKSGHDTVSWYQQALGQGPQFIFQYYEEEERQRGNFPDRFSGHQFPNYSSELNVNALLLGDSALYLCASSLLLWGEPHLQTQYFGPGTRLLVL.

This clonotype was seen repeatedly, ten times or more. This chain joins TRBV3-1 and TRBJ2-7; a possible D gene is TRBD2 (5 bases). Germline V gene sequence: CDR1 LGHDT, CDR2 YNNKEL (reference sequence). V was pared by 9 bases and J by 0 bases, with 15 bases between. The CDR3 sequence is 14 residues long. This CDR3 is CASARLGSSYEQYF. The CDR3 nucleotides are TGTGCCAGTGCTCGCCTTGGGAGCTCCTACGAGCAGTACTTC.

At least ten counts were recorded for this clonotype. The rearrangement joins TRBV7-6 to TRBJ2-1, with D hard to call. V was trimmed by 3 bases and J by 2 bases, leaving 14 bases between them. The CDR3 spans 16 residues. CDR1 is SGHVS, CDR2 FNYEAQ, per germline. CDR3 in amino acids: CASSFGLGRTYNEQFF. CDR3 bases: TGTGCCAGCAGCTTTGGGTTAGGTCGGACCTACAATGAGCAGTTCTTC.

This clonotype was counted a few times. The CDR3 DNA reads as TGTGCCAGCAGGACAGGGGGAGATAATTCACCCCTCCACTTT. Encoded protein: CASRTGGDNSPLHF. The rearrangement uses TRBV9 and TRBJ1-6, with 9 bases matching TRBD1. Germline assignment: CDR1 SGDLS and CDR2 YYNGEE. V lost 5 bases to trimming and J lost 5 bases; unmatched junction nucleotides: 2. The CDR3 runs to 14 residues.

By proportion, this clonotype is medium-sized. This chain connects TRBV13 to TRBJ1-1; TRBD1 agrees at 7 bases. V trimming: 5 bases; J trimming: 11 bases; junction bases outside the gene matches: 8. This CDR3 has 12 amino acids. Germline V CDR1 and CDR2: PRHDT, FYEKMQ (reference sequence). The CDR3 sequence is CASSQDRVKAFF. The CDR3 DNA follows: TGTGCCAGCAGCCAAGACAGGGTGAAGGCTTTCTTT.

This clonotype has a count of ten or more. This chain joins TRBV11-2 and TRBJ2-1, with D possibly matching TRBD1 (6 bases). The CDR3 has 16 residues. Trimming took 1 base from V and 0 from J, leaving 10 bases between them. Germline lookup yields CDR1 SGHAT and CDR2 FQNNGV. CDR3 sequence (DNA): TGTGCCAGCAGCTTAGTCTCAGGGGACTCCTACAATGAGCAGTTCTTC. Protein sequence: CASSLVSGDSYNEQFF. The variable domain in full, with the rest retrieved from reference TRBV11-2 and TRBJ2-1, is EAGVAQSPRYKIIEKRQSVAFWCNPISGHATLYWYQQILGQGPKLLIQFQNNGVVDDSQLPKDRFSAERLKGVDSTLKIQPAKLEDSAVYLCASSLVSGDSYNEQFFGPGTRLTVL.

This clonotype was seen ten or more times. This CDR3 is CSPSGGNNEQFF. Here the CDR3 DNA reads TGCAGTCCTTCGGGGGGGAACAATGAGCAGTTCTTC. The rearrangement joins TRBV20-1 to TRBJ2-1, with 8 bases that match TRBD2. CDR3 length: 12 amino acids. V was clipped by 8 bases and J by 5 bases; unmatched bases: 5. Germline lookup yields CDR1 DFQATT and CDR2 SNEGSKA (reference sequence).

This clonotype was recorded at least ten times. Here the CDR3 reads CSADTGSRYEQYF. The CDR3 coding sequence is TGCAGTGCTGATACAGGGTCCCGCTACGAGCAGTACTTC. The rearrangement uses TRBV20-1 and TRBJ2-7; TRBD1 is a possible D gene (6 bases). The V gene's germline CDR1 is DFQATT and CDR2 SNEGSKA (reference sequence). The CDR3 sequence is 13 residues long. V was clipped by 5 bases and J by 3 bases, with 14 bases between them.

This clonotype appeared many times. This CDR3 reads CATLQGPYSNQPQHF. The CDR3 coding sequence is TGTGCCACCCTACAGGGTCCTTATAGCAATCAGCCCCAGCATTTT. V usage is TRBV10-3 and J usage is TRBJ1-5; TRBD1 might be the D (6 bases). The CDR3 is 15 amino acids. Germline assignment: CDR1 ENHRY and CDR2 SYGVKD. The V and J ends lost 10 bases and 0 bases respectively, with 16 bases between them.

There are a few counts of this clonotype. This chain links TRBV20-1 with TRBJ2-5; 9 bases are shared with TRBD1. Germline V gives CDR1 DFQATT, CDR2 SNEGSKA (reference sequence). The CDR3 sequence is 13 residues long. Trimming removed 8 bases from V and 4 bases from J; junction bases left unmatched: 8. The CDR3 DNA sequence: TGCAGTCAACCCACAGGGGGCAGAGAGACCCAGTACTTC. Its translation: CSQPTGGRETQYF.

The table lists this clonotype with a few counts. This chain joins TRBV18 and TRBJ2-7; the D gene is possibly TRBD2 (7 bases). V lost 3 bases and J 2 bases, leaving 20 bases between the germline ends. This CDR3 has 17 amino acids. CDR1 is KGHSH, CDR2 LQKENI, per germline. The CDR3 coding sequence is TGTGCCAGCTCACCTCGACGGGGGGCCCTGTCTACCTACGAGCAGTACTTC. It yields the protein CASSPRRGALSTYEQYF.

This clonotype was detected ten times or more. The chain couples TRBV5-6 to TRBJ1-3; 7 nucleotides align to TRBD1. The V gene end was trimmed by 0 bases and the J gene end by 4 bases; junction bases not matched to a gene: 4. Germline V gene sequence: CDR1 SGHDT, CDR2 YYEEEE. The CDR3 spans 15 residues. CDR3 nucleotide sequence: TGTGCCAGCAGCTTGGGGACAGGCCTCGGAAACACCATATATTTT. It encodes CASSLGTGLGNTIYF.